This TCR beta chain emerged from a study of identical twins. This clonotype was seen more than once but under ten times. V was shortened by 5 bases and J by 4 bases, with 11 bases between the two germline ends. The CDR3 is 13 amino acids. Germline CDR1 is SEHNR and CDR2 is FQNEAQ (reference sequence). MiXCR, applied by TCRdb to the 5' RACE reads, yields one record per CDR3 protein. The repertoire has approximately 230,000 distinct CDR3 sequences, over 5% of them found once; the top ten carry about 14%. The sample was also linked to a second study, of T cells expressing NK-cell markers.

The source is a woman between 18 and 29 years old in good health. Sequencing used CD8+ T cells sorted from blood. The rearrangement links TRBV7-9 to TRBJ1-2, with D possibly TRBD1 on 6 matching bases. Here the CDR3 reads CASSPGQLYGYTF. For the CDR3, the DNA is TGTGCCAGCAGCCCCGGACAGCTCTATGGCTACACCTTC.